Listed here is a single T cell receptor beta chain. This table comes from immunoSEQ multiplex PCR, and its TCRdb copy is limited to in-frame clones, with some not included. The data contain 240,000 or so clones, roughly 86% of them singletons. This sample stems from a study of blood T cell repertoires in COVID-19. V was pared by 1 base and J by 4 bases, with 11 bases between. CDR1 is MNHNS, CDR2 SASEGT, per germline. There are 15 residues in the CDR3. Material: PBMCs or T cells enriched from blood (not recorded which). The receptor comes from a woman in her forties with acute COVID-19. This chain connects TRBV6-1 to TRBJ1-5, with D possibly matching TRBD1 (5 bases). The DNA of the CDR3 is TGTGCCAGCAGTGAAGGGGGGGGAGATAATCAGCCCCAGCATTTT. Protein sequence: CASSEGGGDNQPQHF.